Below, 26 T cell receptor beta chains from the same sample are listed, as sequenced in a study of regulatory T cells in long-lasting Graves disease. Building of the TCR beta libraries involved iRepertoire HTBI primers and Arm-PCR of CDR3 regions. TCRdb independently ran MiXCR on the multiplex PCR reads; one entry per CDR3 protein. The table lists approximately 400,000 distinct CDR3 sequences, just under 15% of them singletons. Time point: newly diagnosed GD, antithyroid drugs for less than 3 months. Generation of the TCR library employed RNA extracted from PBMCs. These data also formed part of another study, on T cells in Graves' hyperthyroidism and ophthalmopathy.

This specimen consisted of peripheral blood mononuclear cells (PBMCs), obtained at new diagnosis, from a patient treated with antithyroid drugs. The receptors here all came from a woman aged 25 to 39 with Graves disease.

This clonotype occurred many times. This chain links TRBV11-1 with TRBJ2-3; TRBD2 aligns across 7 bases. CDR3 length: 16 residues. CDR1 and CDR2 from the germline V gene are SGHAT and FQDESV (reference sequence). J was trimmed by 0 bases and V by 5 bases; bases with no gene match: 8. The CDR3 is CASSPKAGFSTDTQYF. CDR3 in DNA: TGTGCCAGCAGCCCCAAAGCGGGATTTAGCACAGATACGCAGTATTTT.

This clonotype was recorded many times. The rearrangement uses TRBV2 and TRBJ2-1, with unresolved D. The germline gives CDR1 SNHLY, CDR2 FYNNEI. The CDR3 is 14 residues long. With 2 bases removed from V and 3 bases from J, the gap between germline ends came to 8 bases. In nucleotides, the CDR3 is TGTGCCAGCAGTGAAACGGGCCGCTACAATGAGCAGTTCTTC. This gives the protein CASSETGRYNEQFF.

The chain employs TRBV6-1 and TRBJ2-6; D unresolved. The V gene's germline CDR1 is MNHNS and CDR2 SASEGT. The CDR3 sequence is 15 residues long. V was trimmed by 1 base and J by 0 bases, leaving 4 bases between them. CDR3 amino acids: CASSEDNSGANVLTF. CDR3 sequence (DNA): TGTGCCAGCAGTGAAGACAACTCTGGGGCCAACGTCCTGACTTTC.

Only a few counts were recorded for this clonotype. The chain links TRBV10-1 to TRBJ1-2, with D perhaps TRBD1 (6 bases). V shed 3 bases and J shed 2 bases, with 10 bases lying between them. The germline V gene encodes CDR1 WNHNN and CDR2 SYGVQD (reference sequence). The CDR3 length is 14 residues. Here the CDR3 DNA reads TGCGCCAGCAGTGAAGGAAGGGGGAACTATGGCTACACCTTC. Its translation: CASSEGRGNYGYTF.

Comment on this clonotype: A far more abundant clone sits one base away, making this likely a read error. The V gene is TRBV12-3 or TRBV12-4, the J gene TRBJ2-1; TRBD1 aligns across 7 bases. The CDR3 covers 14 residues. Trimming took 5 bases from V and 10 from J; bases not matched to a gene: 11. CDR3 sequence (DNA): TGTGCCAGCAGTCAGGACAGGCAGCCCTACGAGCAGTTCTTC. Its translation: CASSQDRQPYEQFF.

This clonotype has ten or more counts. CDR3 amino acids: CASSLRQASTGELFF. The CDR3 coding sequence is TGTGCCAGCAGCTTACGCCAGGCTTCCACCGGGGAGCTGTTTTTT. The genes are TRBV11-2 and TRBJ2-2; D is uncertain. Germline V gene data show CDR1 as SGHAT and CDR2 as FQNNGV. Trimming stripped 2 bases from V and 4 bases from J, with 11 bases between. The CDR3 spans 15 residues. The full variable domain, completed using reference TRBV11-2 and TRBJ2-2, is EAGVAQSPRYKIIEKRQSVAFWCNPISGHATLYWYQQILGQGPKLLIQFQNNGVVDDSQLPKDRFSAERLKGVDSTLKIQPAKLEDSAVYLCASSLRQASTGELFFGEGSRLTVL.

This clonotype was seen more than once but under ten times. The junction departs from the called germline gene at one end, perhaps through a read error. This chain connects TRBV6-6 to TRBJ1-3; D call uncertain. The CDR3 consists of 15 residues. Germline-derived CDR1 and CDR2 are MNHNY and SVGAGI (reference sequence). The CDR3 sequence: CASSYSEGFGSTIYF. The CDR3 DNA reads as TGTGCCAGCAGTTACTCGGAGGGCTTCGGAAGCACCATATATTTT.

This clonotype was observed at least ten times. The chain combines TRBV6-2 or TRBV6-3 with TRBJ1-4, with D possibly TRBD1 on 6 matching bases. Trimming cost V 2 bases and J 0 bases, with 13 bases left between them. Germline V gene sequence: CDR1 MNHEY, CDR2 SVGEGT. This CDR3 has 17 amino acids. CDR3 in DNA: TGTGCCAGCAGTTACGGGGGACAACTTGCAACTAATGAAAAACTGTTTTTT. It is translated as CASSYGGQLATNEKLFF.

This clonotype was counted between two and nine times. The chain is built from TRBV19 and TRBJ2-5; possible D gene TRBD2, 6 bases. CDR3 length equals 14 residues. Trimming left V 7 bases short and J 4 bases short, with 16 bases between. Per germline, CDR1 LNHDA and CDR2 SQIVND (reference sequence). DNA of the CDR3: TGTGCCAGTACCCCAGGGTTGGGGGGAGAGACCCAGTACTTC. It codes for CASTPGLGGETQYF.

This clonotype was counted ten times or more. The gene calls are TRBV3-1 and TRBJ1-1; 7 nucleotides line up with TRBD1. J was trimmed by 4 bases and V by 4 bases; bases with no gene match: 6. There are 14 residues in the CDR3. Germline CDR1 is LGHDT and CDR2 is YNNKEL (reference sequence). CDR3 residues: CASSPDRVGTEAFF. The DNA for the CDR3 is TGTGCCAGCAGCCCCGACAGGGTCGGCACTGAAGCTTTCTTT.

This clonotype is medium-sized in the sample. The chain's CDR3 is CASSEVGGGPTDTQYF. The CDR3 nucleotides are TGTGCCAGCAGTGAAGTTGGGGGAGGGCCGACAGATACGCAGTATTTT. This chain links TRBV6-1 with TRBJ2-3, with TRBD2 matching 7 bases. Per germline, CDR1 MNHNS and CDR2 SASEGT. With V trimmed by 1 base and J by 3 bases, 7 bases remained unmatched. CDR3 size: 16 residues.

The chain employs TRBV28 and TRBJ2-7; D might be TRBD1 or TRBD2, each matching 5 bases. The V gene's germline CDR1 is MDHEN and CDR2 SYDVKM. The CDR3 runs to 15 residues. Between the trimmed V and J ends, which lost 2 bases and 2 bases, there was a span of 13 bases. CDR3 bases: TGTGCCAGCAGTTTACCCCCTCGGGGCGCCTACGAGCAGTACTTC. It codes for CASSLPPRGAYEQYF.

The gene calls are TRBV24-1 and TRBJ2-2; 9 bases are shared with TRBD1. After removal of 0 bases from V and 3 bases from J, the junction contained 1 base not matched to a gene. The CDR3 length is 16 residues. Germline-derived CDR1 and CDR2 are KGHDR and SFDVKD. In nucleotides, the CDR3 is TGTGCCACCAGTGATTTGAGGACAGGGGACACCGGGGAGCTGTTTTTT. The encoded protein is CATSDLRTGDTGELFF.

The chain links TRBV27 to TRBJ1-5, with TRBD1 as a possible D gene (5 bases). Germline CDR1 MNHEY, CDR2 SMNVEV (reference sequence). CDR3 length: 14 residues. The V end lost 4 bases, the J end lost 7 bases, and 14 bases lay between the germline ends. The CDR3 region is CASSSPGTGQPQHF. The CDR3 region has the DNA TGTGCCAGCAGTTCCCCCGGGACGGGGCAGCCCCAGCATTTT.

This clonotype has at least ten counts. This chain joins TRBV27 and TRBJ1-4; no definite D call. Germline CDR1 MNHEY, CDR2 SMNVEV (reference sequence). V lost 3 bases to trimming and J lost 4 bases, with 9 bases between them. CDR3 length: 14 residues. CDR3 DNA sequence: TGTGCCAGCAGTTTCGTCGGGAATAATGAAAAACTGTTTTTT. Its translation is CASSFVGNNEKLFF.

CDR3 bases: TGCGCCAGCAGAGTATTGGGACAGGGGGTCGACGAGCAGTACTTC. It translates to CASRVLGQGVDEQYF. The chain is built from TRBV5-1 and TRBJ2-3; 11 nucleotides match TRBD1. The J call may be wrong; the DNA end is better matched by TRBJ2-7. Germline V lookup: CDR1 SGHRS, CDR2 YFSETQ. This CDR3 has 15 residues.

This clonotype was counted at least ten times. The chain links TRBV2 to TRBJ2-7; the match to TRBD1 covers 9 bases. The CDR3 is 16 residues long. V was clipped by 8 bases and J by 6 bases; unmatched bases: 17. Germline V gene sequence: CDR1 SNHLY, CDR2 FYNNEI. The CDR3 loop reads CASGGDRVEGASEQYF. CDR3 sequence (DNA): TGTGCCAGCGGTGGGGACAGGGTCGAAGGAGCCAGCGAGCAGTACTTC.

As concerns this clonotype: Being one base from a much bigger clone, this may be a read error. The chain combines TRBV2 with TRBJ1-5; 11 bases are a match to TRBD1. Trimming took 7 bases from V and 5 from J; bases not matched to a gene: 7. The CDR3 is made up of 15 amino acids. Germline CDR1 SNHLY, CDR2 FYNNEI. The CDR3 region has the DNA TGTGCCAGCATGGACAGGGGGCCTTCCGATCAGCCCCAGCATTTT. Translated, it gives CASMDRGPSDQPQHF.

This clonotype was seen many times. This chain joins TRBV5-8 and TRBJ2-5, with D perhaps matching TRBD1 (6 bases). The CDR3 spans 14 residues. CDR1 SGHTS and CDR2 YDEGEE come from the germline V gene. The V and J ends lost 3 bases and 3 bases respectively, with 12 bases between them. CDR3 sequence (DNA): TGTGCCAGCAGCTCCTGGACAGATAAAGAGACCCAGTACTTC. This encodes CASSSWTDKETQYF. Variable domain in full (rest from reference TRBV5-8 and TRBJ2-5): EAGVTQSPTHLIKTRGQQATLRCSPISGHTSVYWYQQALGLGLQFLLWYDEGEERNRGNFPPRFSGRQFPNYSSELNVNALELEDSALYLCASSSWTDKETQYFGPGTRLLVL.

On this clonotype itself: A much larger clone lies one base from this, so it may be a read error. The rearrangement uses TRBV27 and TRBJ2-1, with a tentative D call TRBD1 (5 bases). Germline CDR1 is MNHEY and CDR2 is SMNVEV (reference sequence). The length of the CDR3 is 15 residues. Trimming cost V 0 bases and J 6 bases, with 12 bases left between them. The CDR3, as DNA: TGTGCCAGCAGTTTATCGGTACAGGCGACCAATGAGCAGTTCTTC. Residues: CASSLSVQATNEQFF.

This clonotype is classed as medium-sized (0.01 to 0.1%). This chain links TRBV6-1 with TRBJ1-6; D is possibly TRBD1 (5 bases). V was shortened by 1 base and J by 7 bases, with 14 bases between the two germline ends. Germline CDR1 MNHNS, CDR2 SASEGT. CDR3 length: 16 amino acids. CDR3 sequence: CASSEDLGVGNSPLHF. In DNA, the CDR3 is TGTGCCAGCAGTGAAGATCTAGGGGTTGGAAATTCACCCCTCCACTTT.

This clonotype was detected many times. V is TRBV6-1 and J is TRBJ2-5, with D uncertain. Germline CDR1 and CDR2: MNHNS and SASEGT. The CDR3 runs 16 residues. Trimming cost V 5 bases and J 0 bases, with 16 bases left between them. As DNA, the CDR3 is TGTGCCAGCAGTATGGAACCCAGGATAAACCAAGAGACCCAGTACTTC. Its protein is CASSMEPRINQETQYF.

The chain is built from TRBV24-1 and TRBJ2-3; 7 bases are a match to TRBD2. The V gene's germline CDR1 is KGHDR and CDR2 SFDVKD. The J segment lost 3 bases and the V segment lost 0 bases, leaving 14 bases of the junction unmatched. This CDR3 spans 19 amino acids. CDR3 bases: TGTGCCACCAGTGATTTGTACCAAACTAGCGCGGAGGGGACAGATACGCAGTATTTT. Protein sequence: CATSDLYQTSAEGTDTQYF.

This clonotype was counted ten times or more. The V and J genes are TRBV7-2 and TRBJ2-7; tentatively, D is TRBD2 (5 bases). Trimming shortened V by 1 base and J by 2 bases, and 12 bases separated the two germline ends. The CDR3 loop spans 15 amino acids. In germline, CDR1 is SGHTA, CDR2 FQGNSA. CDR3 bases: TGTGCCAGCAGCTTAGTTGGACTTAATACCTACGAGCAGTACTTC. Residues: CASSLVGLNTYEQYF.

This clonotype appeared many times. V usage is TRBV12-3 or TRBV12-4 and J usage is TRBJ1-2; a weak D match, TRBD1 (6 bases). V was cut by 6 bases and J by 2 bases, with 22 bases left in between. The CDR3 length is 17 residues. CDR3 in amino acids: CASRTRGRTGTNYGYTF. The CDR3 region has the DNA TGTGCCAGCAGAACGAGGGGTCGAACAGGGACGAACTATGGCTACACCTTC.

The CDR3 loop reads CASSSTGTGERSYEQYF. In DNA form, the CDR3 reads TGTGCCAGCAGCTCTACCGGGACGGGGGAGCGTTCCTACGAGCAGTACTTC. The chain joins TRBV11-2 to TRBJ2-7; D is perhaps TRBD2 (6 bases). Germline CDR1 and CDR2: SGHAT and FQNNGV. Between the trimmed V and J ends, which lost 4 bases and 1 base, there was a span of 20 bases. CDR3 length equals 17 residues.